This T cell receptor beta chain was recorded in a study of blood T cell repertoires in COVID-19. The overall study: The United States, Italy and Spain were the sources of the acute and convalescent COVID-19 samples. PBMCs, B-cell-depleted T cells, or T cells provided the cDNA or gDNA that made up the material.

In the source study's methods: Nucleated cell counts were estimated from reference gene primer amplification. Data came from immunoSEQ multiplex PCR; TCRdb stores just in-frame clones and leaves some out. The D gene and trimming were derived from the DNA, and the V and J assignments and clone size from that table. The top ten hold 0.8% to 0.9% of the sample, which has roughly 480,000 clones, roughly 89% seen once. Seattle-derived patients entered the study during active infection and were followed longitudinally. Germline V gives CDR1 WNHNN, CDR2 SYGVQD (reference sequence). Trimming cost V 3 bases and J 0 bases; bases outside gene matches: 13. The CDR3 is made up of 21 amino acids.

The V gene is TRBV10-1, the J gene TRBJ2-1, with 14 bases lining up with TRBD2. Sequencing was performed on peripheral blood. The sequence came from a man in his late teens or twenties with COVID-19, enrolled during active disease. CDR3 coding DNA: TGCGCCAGCAGTGAACCAGGACTAGCGGGGGGCCGGGGGTCCTCCTACAATGAGCAGTTCTTC. It translates to CASSEPGLAGGRGSSYNEQFF.